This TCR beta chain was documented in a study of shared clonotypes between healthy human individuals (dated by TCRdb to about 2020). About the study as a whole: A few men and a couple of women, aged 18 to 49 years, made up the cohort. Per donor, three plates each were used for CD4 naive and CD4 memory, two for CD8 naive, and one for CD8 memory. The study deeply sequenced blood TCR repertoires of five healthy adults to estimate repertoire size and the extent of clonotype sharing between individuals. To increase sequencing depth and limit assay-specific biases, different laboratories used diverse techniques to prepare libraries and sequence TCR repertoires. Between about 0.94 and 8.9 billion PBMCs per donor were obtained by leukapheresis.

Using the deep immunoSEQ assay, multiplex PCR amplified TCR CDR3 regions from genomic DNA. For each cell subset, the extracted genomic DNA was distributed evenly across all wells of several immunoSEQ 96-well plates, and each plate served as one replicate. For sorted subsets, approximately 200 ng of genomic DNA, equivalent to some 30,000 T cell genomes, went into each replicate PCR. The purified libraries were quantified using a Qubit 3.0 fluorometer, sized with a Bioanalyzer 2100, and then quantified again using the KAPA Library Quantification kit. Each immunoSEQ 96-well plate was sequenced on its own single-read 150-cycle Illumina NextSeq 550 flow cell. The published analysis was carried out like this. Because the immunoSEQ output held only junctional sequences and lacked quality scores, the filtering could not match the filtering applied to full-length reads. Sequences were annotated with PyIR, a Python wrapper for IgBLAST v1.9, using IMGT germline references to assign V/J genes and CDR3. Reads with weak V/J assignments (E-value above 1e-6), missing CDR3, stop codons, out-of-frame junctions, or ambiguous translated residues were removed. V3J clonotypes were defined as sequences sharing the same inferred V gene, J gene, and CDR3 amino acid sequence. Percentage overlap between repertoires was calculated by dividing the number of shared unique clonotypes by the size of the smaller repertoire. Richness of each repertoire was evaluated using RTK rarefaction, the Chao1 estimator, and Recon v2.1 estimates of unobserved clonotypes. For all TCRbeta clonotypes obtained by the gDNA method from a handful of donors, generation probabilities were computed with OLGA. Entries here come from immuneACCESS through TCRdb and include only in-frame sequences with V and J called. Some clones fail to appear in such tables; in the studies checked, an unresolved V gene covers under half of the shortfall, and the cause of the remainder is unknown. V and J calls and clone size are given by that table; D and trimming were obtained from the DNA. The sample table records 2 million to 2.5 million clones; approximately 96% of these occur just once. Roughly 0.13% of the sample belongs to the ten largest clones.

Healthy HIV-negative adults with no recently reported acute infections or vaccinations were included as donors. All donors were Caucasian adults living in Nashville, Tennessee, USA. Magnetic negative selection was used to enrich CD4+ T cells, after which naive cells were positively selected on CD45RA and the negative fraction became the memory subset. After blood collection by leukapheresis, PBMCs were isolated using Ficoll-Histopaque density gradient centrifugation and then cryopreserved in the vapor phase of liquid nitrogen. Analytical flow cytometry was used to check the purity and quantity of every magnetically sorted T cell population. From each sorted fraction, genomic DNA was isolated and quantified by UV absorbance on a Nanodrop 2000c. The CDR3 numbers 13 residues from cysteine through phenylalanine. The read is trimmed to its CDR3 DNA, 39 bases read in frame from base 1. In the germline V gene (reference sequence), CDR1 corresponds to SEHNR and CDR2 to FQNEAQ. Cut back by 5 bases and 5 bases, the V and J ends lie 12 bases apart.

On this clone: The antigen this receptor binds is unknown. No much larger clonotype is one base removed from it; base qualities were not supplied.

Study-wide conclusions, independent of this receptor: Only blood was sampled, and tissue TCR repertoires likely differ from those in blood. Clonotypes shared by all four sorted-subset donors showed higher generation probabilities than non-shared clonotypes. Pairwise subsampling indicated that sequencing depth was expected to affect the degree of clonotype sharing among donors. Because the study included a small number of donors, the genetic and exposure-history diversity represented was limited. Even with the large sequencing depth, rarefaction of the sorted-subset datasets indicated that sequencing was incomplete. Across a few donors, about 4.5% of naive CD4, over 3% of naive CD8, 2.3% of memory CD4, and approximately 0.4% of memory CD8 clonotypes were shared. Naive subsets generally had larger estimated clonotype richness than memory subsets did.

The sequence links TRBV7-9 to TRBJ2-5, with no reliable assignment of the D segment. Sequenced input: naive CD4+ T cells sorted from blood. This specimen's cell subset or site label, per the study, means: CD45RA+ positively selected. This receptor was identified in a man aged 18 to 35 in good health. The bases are TGTGCCAGCAGCATCTACCAGGCGGAGACCCAGTACTTC. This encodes CASSIYQAETQYF. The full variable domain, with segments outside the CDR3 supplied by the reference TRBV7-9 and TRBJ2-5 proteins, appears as DTGVSQNPRHKITKRGQNVTFRCDPISEHNRLYWYRQTLGQGPEFLTYFQNEAQLEKSRLLSDRFSAERPKGSFSTLEIQRTEQGDSAMYLCASSIYQAETQYFGPGTRLLVL.